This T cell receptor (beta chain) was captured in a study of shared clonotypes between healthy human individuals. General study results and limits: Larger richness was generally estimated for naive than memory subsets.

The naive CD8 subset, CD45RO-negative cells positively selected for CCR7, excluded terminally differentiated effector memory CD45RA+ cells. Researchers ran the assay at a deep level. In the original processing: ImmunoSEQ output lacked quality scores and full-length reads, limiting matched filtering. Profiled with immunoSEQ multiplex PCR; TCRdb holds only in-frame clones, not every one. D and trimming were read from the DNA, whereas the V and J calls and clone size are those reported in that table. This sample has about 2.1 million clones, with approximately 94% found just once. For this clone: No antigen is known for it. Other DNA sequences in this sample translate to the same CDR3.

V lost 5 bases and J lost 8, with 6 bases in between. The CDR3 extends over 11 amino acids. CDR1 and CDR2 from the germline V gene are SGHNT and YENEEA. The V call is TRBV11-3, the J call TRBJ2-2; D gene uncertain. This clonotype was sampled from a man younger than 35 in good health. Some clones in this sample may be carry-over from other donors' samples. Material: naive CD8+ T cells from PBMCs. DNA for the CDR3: TGTGCCAGCAGCCCGGGTGGGGAGCTGTTTTTT. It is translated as CASSPGGELFF. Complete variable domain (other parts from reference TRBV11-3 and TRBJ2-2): EAGVVQSPRYKIIEKKQPVAFWCNPISGHNTLYWYLQNLGQGPELLIRYENEEAVDDSQLPKDRFSAERLKGVDSTLKIQPAELGDSAVYLCASSPGGELFFGEGSRLTVL.